The sequence of this T cell receptor (beta chain) was determined in a study of cytomegalovirus exposure and HLA in healthy donors. Researchers ran the PCR with 60 Vbeta and 13 Jbeta primers. Sequencing used immunoSEQ multiplex PCR; TCRdb keeps in-frame clones, though not all of them. The sample lists some 87,000 clones, approximately 79% seen once, with 2.7% in the top ten. Trimming pared 4 bases from V and 4 bases from J, leaving 13 bases between. This CDR3 has 14 residues. Germline-derived CDR1 and CDR2 are SGHAT and FQNNGV. The chain recombines TRBV11-2 with TRBJ1-2, with D maybe TRBD1 (5 bases). The sequenced sample consisted of PBMCs. This sequence was found in a young man in good health and CMV-seronegative. In DNA form, the CDR3 reads TGTGCCAGCAGCTCGACGCAGGGTTTCTATGGCTACACCTTC. Translating it yields CASSSTQGFYGYTF.